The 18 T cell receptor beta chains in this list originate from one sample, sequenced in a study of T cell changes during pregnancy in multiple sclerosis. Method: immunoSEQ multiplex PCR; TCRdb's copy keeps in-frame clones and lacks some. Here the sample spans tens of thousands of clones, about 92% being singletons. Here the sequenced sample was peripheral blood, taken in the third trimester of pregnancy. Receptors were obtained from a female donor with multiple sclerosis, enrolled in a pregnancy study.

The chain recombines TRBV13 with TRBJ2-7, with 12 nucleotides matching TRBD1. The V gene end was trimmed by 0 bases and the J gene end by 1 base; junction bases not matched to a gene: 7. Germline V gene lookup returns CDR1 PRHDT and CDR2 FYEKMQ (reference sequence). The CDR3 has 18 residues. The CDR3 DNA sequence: TGTGCCAGCAGCTTAGGACGGGACAGGGGGCTCCCTTCCTACGAGCAGTACTTC. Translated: CASSLGRDRGLPSYEQYF.

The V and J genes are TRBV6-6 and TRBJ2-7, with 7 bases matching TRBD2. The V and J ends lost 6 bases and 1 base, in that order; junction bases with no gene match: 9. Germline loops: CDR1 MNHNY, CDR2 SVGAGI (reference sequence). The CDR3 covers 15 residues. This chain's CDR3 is CASSPHGGVSYEQYF. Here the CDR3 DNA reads TGTGCCAGCAGCCCCCATGGGGGGGTTTCCTACGAGCAGTACTTC.

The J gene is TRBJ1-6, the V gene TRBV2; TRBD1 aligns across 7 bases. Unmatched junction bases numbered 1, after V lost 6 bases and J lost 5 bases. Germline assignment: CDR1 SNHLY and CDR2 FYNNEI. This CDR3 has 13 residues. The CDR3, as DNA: TGTGCCAGCAGCACAGGGGATAATTCACCCCTCCACTTT. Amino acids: CASSTGDNSPLHF.

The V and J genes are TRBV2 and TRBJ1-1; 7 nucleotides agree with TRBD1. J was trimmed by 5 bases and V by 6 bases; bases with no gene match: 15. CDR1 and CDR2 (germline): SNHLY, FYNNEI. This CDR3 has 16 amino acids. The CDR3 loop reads CASSGYTGVGATEAFF. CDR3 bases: TGTGCCAGCAGCGGCTATACAGGGGTTGGAGCTACTGAAGCTTTCTTT. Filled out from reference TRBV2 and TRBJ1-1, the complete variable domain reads EPEVTQTPSHQVTQMGQEVILRCVPISNHLYFYWYRQILGQKVEFLVSFYNNEISEKSEIFDDQFSVERPDGSNFTLKIRSTKLEDSAMYFCASSGYTGVGATEAFFGQGTRLTVV.

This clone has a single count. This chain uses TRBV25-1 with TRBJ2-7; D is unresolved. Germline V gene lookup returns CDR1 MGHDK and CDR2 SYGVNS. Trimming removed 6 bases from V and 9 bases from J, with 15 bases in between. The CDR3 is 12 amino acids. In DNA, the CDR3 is TGTGCCAGCAGGCGCCAGGATTATAGGCAGTACTTC. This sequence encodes CASRRQDYRQYF.

The CDR3 region is CASSLGGLGGTDTQYF. As DNA, the CDR3 is TGTGCCAGCAGCTTGGGGGGACTAGGTGGTACAGATACGCAGTATTTT. The gene calls are TRBV5-4 and TRBJ2-3; 8 nucleotides agree with TRBD2. V trimming: 0 bases; J trimming: 3 bases; junction bases outside the gene matches: 6. Germline V gene data show CDR1 as SGHNT and CDR2 as YYREEE (reference sequence). The CDR3 extends over 16 amino acids.

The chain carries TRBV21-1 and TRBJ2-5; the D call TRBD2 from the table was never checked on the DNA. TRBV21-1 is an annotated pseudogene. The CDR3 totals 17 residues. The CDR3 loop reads CASSNGKKRTLQETQYF. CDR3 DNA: TGTGCCAGCAGCAATGGGAAGAAGCGGACCCTCCAAGAGACCCAGTACTTC.

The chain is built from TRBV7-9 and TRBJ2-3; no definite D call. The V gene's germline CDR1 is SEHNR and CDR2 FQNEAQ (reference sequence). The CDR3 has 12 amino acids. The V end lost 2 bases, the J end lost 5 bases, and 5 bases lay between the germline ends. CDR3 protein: CASSLIRDTQYF. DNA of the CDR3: TGTGCCAGCAGCTTAATCAGAGATACGCAGTATTTT.

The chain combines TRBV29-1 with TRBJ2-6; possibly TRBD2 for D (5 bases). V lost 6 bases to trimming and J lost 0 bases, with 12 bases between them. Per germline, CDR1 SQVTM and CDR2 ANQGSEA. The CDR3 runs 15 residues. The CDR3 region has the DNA TGCAGCGTGTTAGCTCGGGGCTCTGGGGCCAACGTCCTGACTTTC. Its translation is CSVLARGSGANVLTF.

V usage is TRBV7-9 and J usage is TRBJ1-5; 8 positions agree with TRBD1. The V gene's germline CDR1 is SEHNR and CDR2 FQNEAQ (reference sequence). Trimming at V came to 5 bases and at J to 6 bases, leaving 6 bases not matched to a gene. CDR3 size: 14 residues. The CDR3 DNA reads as TGTGCCAGCAGCCCTTGGACAGGGCGTCAGCCCCAGCATTTT. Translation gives CASSPWTGRQPQHF.

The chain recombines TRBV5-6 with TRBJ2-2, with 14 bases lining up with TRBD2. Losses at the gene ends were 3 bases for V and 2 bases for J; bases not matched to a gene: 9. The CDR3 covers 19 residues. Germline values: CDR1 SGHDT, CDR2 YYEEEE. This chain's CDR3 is CASSSPTSGGGYNTGELFF. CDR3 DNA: TGTGCCAGCAGCTCACCGACTAGCGGGGGGGGTTACAACACCGGGGAGCTGTTTTTT.

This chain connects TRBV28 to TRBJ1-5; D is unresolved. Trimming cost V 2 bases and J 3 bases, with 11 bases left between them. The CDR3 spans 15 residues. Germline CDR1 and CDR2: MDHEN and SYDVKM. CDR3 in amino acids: CASSLTRFNNQPQHF. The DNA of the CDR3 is TGTGCCAGCAGTTTAACCAGGTTCAACAATCAGCCCCAGCATTTT.

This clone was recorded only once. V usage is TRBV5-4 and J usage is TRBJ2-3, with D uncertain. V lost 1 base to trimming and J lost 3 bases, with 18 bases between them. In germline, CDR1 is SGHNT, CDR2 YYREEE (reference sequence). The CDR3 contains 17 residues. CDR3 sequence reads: CASSLNNPSRSTDTQYF. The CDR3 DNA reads TGTGCCAGCAGCTTGAACAACCCCTCTCGATCAACAGATACGCAGTATTTT.

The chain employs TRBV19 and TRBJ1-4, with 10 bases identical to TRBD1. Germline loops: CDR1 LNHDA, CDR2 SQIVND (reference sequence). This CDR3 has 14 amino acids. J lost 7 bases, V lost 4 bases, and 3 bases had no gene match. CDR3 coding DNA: TGTGCCAGTAGTACAGACAGGGGGCCTGAAAAACTGTTTTTT. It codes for CASSTDRGPEKLFF. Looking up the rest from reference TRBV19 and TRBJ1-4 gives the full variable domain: DGGITQSPKYLFRKEGQNVTLSCEQNLNHDAMYWYRQDPGQGLRLIYYSQIVNDFQKGDIAEGYSVSREKKESFPLTVTSAQKNPTAFYLCASSTDRGPEKLFFGSGTQLSVL.

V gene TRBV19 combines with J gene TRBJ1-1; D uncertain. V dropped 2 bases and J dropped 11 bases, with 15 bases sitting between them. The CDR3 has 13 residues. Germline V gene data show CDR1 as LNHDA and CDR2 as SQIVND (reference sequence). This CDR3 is CASSITGASEAFF. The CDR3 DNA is TGTGCCAGTAGTATAACGGGAGCTAGCGAGGCTTTCTTT.

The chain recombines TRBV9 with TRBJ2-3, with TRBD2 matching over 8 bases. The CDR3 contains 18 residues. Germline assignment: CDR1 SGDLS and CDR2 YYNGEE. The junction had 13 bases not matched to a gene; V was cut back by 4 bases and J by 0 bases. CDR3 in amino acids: CASSSTRGASGSTDTQYF. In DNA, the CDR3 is TGTGCCAGCAGCTCCACCCGGGGGGCTAGCGGGAGCACAGATACGCAGTATTTT.

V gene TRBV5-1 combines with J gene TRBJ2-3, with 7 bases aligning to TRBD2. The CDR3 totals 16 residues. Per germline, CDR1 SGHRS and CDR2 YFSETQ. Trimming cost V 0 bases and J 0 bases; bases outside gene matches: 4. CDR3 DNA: TGCGCCAGCAGCTTGGCCGTGGGAGGGAGCACAGATACGCAGTATTTT. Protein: CASSLAVGGSTDTQYF. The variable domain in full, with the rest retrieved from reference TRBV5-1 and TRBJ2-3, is KAGVTQTPRYLIKTRGQQVTLSCSPISGHRSVSWYQQTPGQGLQFLFEYFSETQRNKGNFPGRFSGRQFSNSRSEMNVSTLELGDSALYLCASSLAVGGSTDTQYFGPGTRLTVL.

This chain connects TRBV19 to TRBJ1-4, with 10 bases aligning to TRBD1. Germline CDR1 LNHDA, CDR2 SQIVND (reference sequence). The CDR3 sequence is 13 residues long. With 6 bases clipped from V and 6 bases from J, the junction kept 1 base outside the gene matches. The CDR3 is CASRGTGDEKLFF. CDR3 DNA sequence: TGTGCCAGTAGAGGGACAGGGGATGAAAAACTGTTTTTT.